This entry describes one T cell receptor beta chain. The antigen remains undetermined. The record originates from a study of identical twins. TCRdb used MiXCR to reprocess the 5' RACE reads, holding one entry per CDR3 protein. The data hold around 250,000 distinct CDR3 sequences, with about 12% observed a single time. The study's findings and limits: Among beta out-of-frame sequences, excess sharing between twins appeared weaker.

The germline CDR1 and CDR2 sequences are LGHDT and YNNKEL (reference sequence). The CDR3 covers 17 residues. V was cut by 4 bases and J by 3 bases, with 18 bases left in between. These data were also reused for a study on yellow fever vaccine responses in identical twins. That source adds: Reports say the vaccine T cell response in twins looked partly convergent and partly personalized.

Sequencing used memory (CD45RO+) T cells sorted from blood. This receptor was taken from a woman aged 18-29 years in good health. V usage is TRBV3-1 and J usage is TRBJ2-2; D tentatively reads TRBD1 or TRBD2 (7 bases each). CDR3 amino acids: CASSPRRGGPDTGELFF. The CDR3 DNA is TGTGCCAGCAGCCCCCGCAGGGGGGGCCCGGACACCGGGGAGCTGTTTTTT.